The present TCR beta chain was sequenced within a study of cytomegalovirus exposure and HLA in healthy donors. PCR used 60 Vbeta primers and 13 Jbeta primers. Only in-frame clones appear in the TCRdb table, and some are missing; sequencing was by immunoSEQ multiplex PCR. The repertoire holds nearly 300,000 clones, with 80% to 90% as singletons. Note on this clone: Its antigen is undetermined.

General observations from the study: A few of the chains that were CMV-associated were confirmed in vitro to be specific for CMV antigens. The study assumed roughly uniform donor sequencing depth for presence/absence analyses.

Among the donors, all were healthy bone marrow donors. The receptor comes from a middle-aged man in good health and CMV-seropositive. Sequenced sample: PBMCs.

The CDR3 nucleotides read TGTGCCAGCAGCTTAGGGCAGGGACAGGGGGTTTCTTACGAGCAGTACTTC. This sequence encodes CASSLGQGQGVSYEQYF. The rearrangement joins TRBV7-2 to TRBJ2-7, with 11 bases identical to TRBD1. V gave up 1 base and J gave up 4 bases; unmatched junction bases: 9. Germline CDR1 is SGHTA and CDR2 is FQGNSA. This CDR3 is built from 17 residues.